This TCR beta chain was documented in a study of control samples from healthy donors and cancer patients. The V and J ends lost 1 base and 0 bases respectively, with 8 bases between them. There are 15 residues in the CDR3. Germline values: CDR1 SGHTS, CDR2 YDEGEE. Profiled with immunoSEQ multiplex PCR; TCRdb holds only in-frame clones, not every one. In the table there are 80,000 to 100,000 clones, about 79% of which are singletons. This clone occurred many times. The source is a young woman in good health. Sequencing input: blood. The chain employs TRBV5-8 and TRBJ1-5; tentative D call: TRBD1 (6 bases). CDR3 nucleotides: TGTGCCAGCAGCTTGCAGGGGTTTAGCAATCAGCCCCAGCATTTT. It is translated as CASSLQGFSNQPQHF.